Presented here are 5 T cell receptor beta chains from one specimen sequenced in a study of beta chain features in type 1 diabetes. Expressed TCRB transcripts were sequenced because the isolated RNA had all been reverse transcribed beforehand. Profiled with immunoSEQ multiplex PCR; TCRdb holds only in-frame clones, not every one. The sample lists roughly 15,000 clones, under 80% occurring once. These receptors have no known antigen. Notes on the study in general: TCRB CDR3s from Type 1 diabetes patients were moderately but significantly shorter in all four CD4+ subsets.

Material: stem cell memory CD4+ T cells from blood. The receptors shown here come from a man younger than 40 with type 1 diabetes.

V and J are TRBV11-2 and TRBJ2-7, with 10 bases fitting TRBD1. Germline V gene lookup returns CDR1 SGHAT and CDR2 FQNNGV. This CDR3 region has 16 residues. Trimming removed 1 base from V and 5 bases from J; junction bases left unmatched: 8. CDR3 in DNA: TGTGCCAGCAGCTTAGGGGTCCGACAGGGGGCTGACGAGCAGTACTTC. Amino acids: CASSLGVRQGADEQYF.

DNA of the CDR3: TGTGCCATCATGATACTATCCGGGACAGGGGGCCAAAGGGAGCAGTTCTTC. Encoded protein: CAIMILSGTGGQREQFF. This chain uses TRBV10-3 with TRBJ2-1, with TRBD1 identical over 12 bases. The germline V gene encodes CDR1 ENHRY and CDR2 SYGVKD. CDR3 length equals 17 residues. V shed 7 bases, J shed 10 bases, and the junction held 17 bases outside the gene matches.

Here the CDR3 DNA reads TGTGCCAGCAGCTTTCAGGGGCTCCAAGAGACCCAGTACTTC. Residues: CASSFQGLQETQYF. This rearrangement joins TRBV11-2 to TRBJ2-5, with D possibly TRBD1 on 6 matching bases. V lost 3 bases, J lost 1 base, and 9 bases lay in between. Germline V CDR1 and CDR2: SGHAT, FQNNGV. This CDR3 spans 14 amino acids. Combining the CDR3 with reference TRBV11-2 and TRBJ2-5 gives the whole variable domain EAGVAQSPRYKIIEKRQSVAFWCNPISGHATLYWYQQILGQGPKLLIQFQNNGVVDDSQLPKDRFSAERLKGVDSTLKIQPAKLEDSAVYLCASSFQGLQETQYFGPGTRLLVL.

The CDR3 is CASSAGTANEKLFF. For the CDR3, the DNA is TGTGCCAGCAGCGCCGGGACAGCCAATGAAAAACTGTTTTTT. The chain recombines TRBV7-2 with TRBJ1-4, with 7 bases lining up with TRBD1. The CDR3 is 14 amino acids. Trimming removed 5 bases from V and 5 bases from J; junction bases left unmatched: 5. Germline values: CDR1 SGHTA, CDR2 FQGNSA.

This chain joins TRBV28 and TRBJ2-5; D is perhaps TRBD2 (6 bases). With the DNA end fitting TRBJ2-7 better, the J assignment may be wrong. Germline V lookup: CDR1 MDHEN, CDR2 SYDVKM. The CDR3 spans 12 residues. Here the CDR3 reads CASRGGRHEQYF. The CDR3 bases are TGTGCCAGCAGGGGGGGACGGCACGAGCAGTACTTC.